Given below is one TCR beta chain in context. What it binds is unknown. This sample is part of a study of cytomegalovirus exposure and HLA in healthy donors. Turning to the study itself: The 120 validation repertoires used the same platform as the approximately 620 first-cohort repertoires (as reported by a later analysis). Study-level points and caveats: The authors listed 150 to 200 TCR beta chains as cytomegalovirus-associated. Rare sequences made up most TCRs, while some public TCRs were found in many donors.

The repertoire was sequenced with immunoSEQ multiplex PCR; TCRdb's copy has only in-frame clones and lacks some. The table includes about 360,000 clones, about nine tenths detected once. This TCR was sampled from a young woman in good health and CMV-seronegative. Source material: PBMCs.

CDR3 region: CALQQVPPFEQYF. In DNA form, the CDR3 reads TGTGCCTTGCAACAGGTCCCCCCTTTCGAGCAGTACTTC. The V call is TRBV30, the J call TRBJ2-7, with D possibly being TRBD1 (5 bases). The V gene's germline CDR1 is GTSNPN and CDR2 SVGIG (reference sequence). V lost 7 bases and J lost 6, with 19 bases in between. This CDR3 comprises 13 residues.